Here is one TCR beta chain with its context. This specimen belongs to a study of blood T cell repertoires in COVID-19. How the authors handled the data: It was from reference gene primer amplification that nucleated cell counts were estimated. Method: immunoSEQ multiplex PCR; TCRdb's copy keeps in-frame clones and lacks some. Clonal size and the V and J genes are those of that table, whereas D and trimming came from the DNA. Altogether 200,000 to 250,000 clones are present, around 90% being singletons, with the ten largest covering about 15%. From germline, CDR1 is SGHNT and CDR2 YYREEE (reference sequence). Trimming stripped 3 bases from V and 5 bases from J, with 16 bases between. There are 15 residues in the CDR3. Study members were between roughly 18 and 89 years old and lived in some 22 US regions.

Sequencing was done on a sample of PBMCs or T cells enriched from blood (not recorded which). The chain is built from TRBV5-4 and TRBJ2-3; possible D gene TRBD2, 5 bases. This sequence was found in a woman aged 50 to 60 with acute COVID-19. The CDR3 loop reads CASSSASTPRDTQYF. The CDR3, as DNA: TGTGCCAGCAGCTCGGCTAGCACACCCCGAGATACGCAGTATTTT. Full variable domain (outside the CDR3, taken from reference TRBV5-4 and TRBJ2-3): ETGVTQSPTHLIKTRGQQVTLRCSSQSGHNTVSWYQQALGQGPQFIFQYYREEENGRGNFPPRFSGLQFPNYSSELNVNALELDDSALYLCASSSASTPRDTQYFGPGTRLTVL.